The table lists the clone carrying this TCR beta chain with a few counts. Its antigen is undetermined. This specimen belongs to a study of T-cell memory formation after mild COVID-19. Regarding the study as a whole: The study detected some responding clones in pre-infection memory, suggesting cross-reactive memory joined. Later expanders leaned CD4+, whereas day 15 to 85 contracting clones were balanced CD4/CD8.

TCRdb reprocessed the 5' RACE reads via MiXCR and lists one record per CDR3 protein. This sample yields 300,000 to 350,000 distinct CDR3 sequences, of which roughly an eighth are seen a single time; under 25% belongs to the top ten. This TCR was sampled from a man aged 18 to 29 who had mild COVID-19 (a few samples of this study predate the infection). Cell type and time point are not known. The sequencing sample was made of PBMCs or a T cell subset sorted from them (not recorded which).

DNA of the CDR3: TGTGCCACCAGTGATTCCGGACTAGCGGGGCTCACAGATACGCAGTATTTT. Its protein product is CATSDSGLAGLTDTQYF. The rearrangement joins TRBV24-1 to TRBJ2-3; 12 nucleotides align to TRBD2. Per the germline V gene, CDR1 is KGHDR and CDR2 is SFDVKD. The CDR3 has 17 amino acids. The ends lost 2 bases at V and 2 bases at J; junction bases unmatched: 4.